These 12 T cell receptor beta chains were all obtained from the same sample, sequenced in a study of tumor-infiltrating lymphocytes in primary liver carcinoma (dated by TCRdb to about 2017). Total RNA and DNA were co-extracted from about 20-30 mg of bulk tissue with the AllPrep DNA/RNA mini kit, without cell sorting. Sequenced on an Illumina HiSeq 2500. Using a constant-region primer and ProtoScript II reverse transcriptase, TCRbeta-specific cDNA was reverse-transcribed from roughly 500 ng total RNA. Three nested multiplex PCR rounds, following a slightly modified ARM-PCR procedure, were used to build the TCRbeta libraries. Each of the first two PCR rounds ran for around 9 cycles and used multiplex TRBV1-TRBV30 forward primers together with a Cbeta reverse primer. TCRdb itself trimmed the public reads at Q25 with fastp, ran MiXCR and retained productive beta chains. Rows with one shared CDR3 protein collapse into an entry with the most common genes and DNA. For this sample the table gives about 20,000 distinct CDR3 sequences, of which roughly 80% were detected only once. The top ten clonotypes cover almost 40% of the sample.

Sequenced: liver tumor tissue from sampling region 4. The sample's cell subset or site label, decoded: tumor region T4, right-lateral pole. These receptors originate from a woman between 25 and 40 years old with primary liver carcinoma and hepatitis B virus infection.

The V and J genes are TRBV4-1 and TRBJ2-4; maybe TRBD1 (5 bases). V was shortened by 4 bases and J by 15 bases, with 28 bases between the two germline ends. The CDR3 length is 16 residues. The germline CDR1 and CDR2 sequences are MGHRA and YSYEKL. CDR3 in amino acids: CASSPEMNRNRSRWYF. The CDR3 DNA reads as TGCGCCAGCAGCCCAGAGATGAATAGGAACAGGAGCAGGTGGTACTTC.

This clonotype was picked up one time. An end of the junction does not agree with germline; a read error may underlie this. The chain employs TRBV6-1 and TRBJ1-2; no clear D gene. Per the germline V gene, CDR1 is MNHNS and CDR2 is SASEGT. The CDR3 has 18 residues. The CDR3 protein is CASNERFLVPKSNYGYTF. The CDR3 nucleotides read TGTGCCAGCAATGAACGGTTCCTGGTCCCTAAATCTAACTATGGCTACACCTTC.

This clonotype turned up a few times. Germline is not matched at one junction end, which may reflect a read error. The chain is built from TRBV4-3 and TRBJ1-2, with D possibly being TRBD1 (5 bases). Per germline, CDR1 LGHNA and CDR2 YSLEER. The length of the CDR3 is 15 residues. This chain's CDR3 is CDSSQGWGRVNDYTF. For the CDR3, the DNA is TGCGACAGCAGCCAAGGTTGGGGCAGGGTGAATGATTACACCTTC.

V is TRBV5-6 and J is TRBJ2-2; 7 bases are a match to TRBD1. Per germline, CDR1 SGHDT and CDR2 YYEEEE. This CDR3 is 15 amino acids long. Unmatched junction bases numbered 16, after V lost 0 bases and J lost 17 bases. Here the CDR3 reads CASSLAPRITGELFF. CDR3 sequence (DNA): TGTGCCAGCAGCTTGGCACCCAGAATCACAGGGGAACTATTTTTT.

This clonotype is medium-sized (0.01 to 0.1%) by share. The chain uses TRBV30 and TRBJ1-2; D gene uncertain. Trimming stripped 0 bases from V and 7 bases from J, with 12 bases between. There are 13 residues in the CDR3. The V gene's germline CDR1 is GTSNPN and CDR2 SVGIG (reference sequence). This CDR3 is CAWSVDRGSGYTF. Written as DNA, the CDR3 is TGTGCCTGGAGTGTGGATCGGGGTAGTGGCTACACCTTC.

A remark on this clonotype: Lacking the conserved final phenylalanine or tryptophan, this CDR3 likely reflects a read error. The V gene is TRBV14, the J gene TRBJ2-7; possible D gene TRBD2, 6 bases. This CDR3 spans 15 amino acids. The V gene's germline CDR1 is SGHDN and CDR2 FVKESK. Trimming left V 7 bases short and J 3 bases short, with 19 bases between. Written as DNA, the CDR3 is TGTGCCAGCACCCAGGCGGCGGGGACTTACTACGAGCAGTACCTC. Translation gives CASTQAAGTYYEQYL.

V usage is TRBV11-2 and J usage is TRBJ2-6; tentatively, D is TRBD1 (5 bases). V gave up 1 base and J gave up 4 bases, with 8 bases separating them. Per germline, CDR1 SGHAT and CDR2 FQNNGV. This CDR3 region has 15 residues. In DNA, the CDR3 is TGTGCCAGCAGCTTAGGGGGCGCAGGGGCCAACGTCCTGACTTTC. This gives the protein CASSLGGAGANVLTF.

Of note for this clonotype: Mismatch with germline at one junction end may stem from a read error. The chain joins TRBV11-2 to TRBJ2-7; D is unclear. Per the germline V gene, CDR1 is SGHAT and CDR2 is FQNNGV. The CDR3 has 17 residues. The CDR3 DNA is TGTGCCAGCAGCTTAGGAGGTACAGTTCTAAGCTCCTACGAACAGTACTTC. Its translation is CASSLGGTVLSSYEQYF.

This clonotype was picked up a small number of times. Given the absence of the conserved phenylalanine or tryptophan at the CDR3 end, a read error is likely. The J gene is TRBJ2-7, the V gene TRBV14, with a weak D call TRBD2 (6 bases). Trimming removed 3 bases from V and 6 bases from J, with 18 bases in between. The CDR3 runs 15 residues. Germline V gene data show CDR1 as SGHDN and CDR2 as FVKESK. The DNA of the CDR3 is TGTGCCAGCAGCCAGGAGGCGGGGACTGACTGCGAGCAGTACCTC. Translation: CASSQEAGTDCEQYL.

Remarks on this clonotype: A clone one base away is much larger, so this may be a read error. The V and J genes are TRBV11-2 and TRBJ2-1; D remains unclear. CDR1 SGHAT and CDR2 FQNNGV come from the germline V gene. The CDR3 spans 13 residues. DNA for the CDR3: TGTGCCAGCAGCTTAAATGATGCCTATGAGCTGTTCTTC. It translates to CASSLNDAYELFF.

The chain couples TRBV29-1 to TRBJ2-7; the match to TRBD1 covers 9 bases. CDR1 and CDR2 from the germline V gene are SQVTM and ANQGSEA. The CDR3 has 13 amino acids. Unmatched junction bases numbered 8, after V lost 6 bases and J lost 5 bases. CDR3 bases: TGCAGCGTAATACAGGGGGCATTTCACGAGCAGTACTTC. As protein: CSVIQGAFHEQYF.

This clonotype appeared many times. CDR3 in DNA: TGTGCCTCAGCCCAGGGAGCTGGAAACACCATATATTTT. Its protein is CASAQGAGNTIYF. The chain couples TRBV11-2 to TRBJ1-3; tentatively, D is TRBD1 (5 bases). The CDR3 has 13 amino acids. V shed 11 bases and J shed 2 bases, with 13 bases lying between them. CDR1 and CDR2 (germline): SGHAT, FQNNGV.